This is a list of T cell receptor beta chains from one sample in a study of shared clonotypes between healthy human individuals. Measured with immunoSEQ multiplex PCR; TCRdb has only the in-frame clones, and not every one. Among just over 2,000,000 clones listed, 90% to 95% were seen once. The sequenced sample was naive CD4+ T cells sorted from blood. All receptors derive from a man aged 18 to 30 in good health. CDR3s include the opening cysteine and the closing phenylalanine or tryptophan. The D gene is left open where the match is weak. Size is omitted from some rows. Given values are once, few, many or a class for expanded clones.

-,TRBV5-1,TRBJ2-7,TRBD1,TGTGCCAGCAGGGAACAGGGGACAGGCGACGAGCAGTACTTC,CASREQGTGDEQYF
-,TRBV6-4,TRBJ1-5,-,TGTGCCAGCCATATATCGGGGGCGAGAAATCAGCCCCAGCATTTT,CASHISGARNQPQHF
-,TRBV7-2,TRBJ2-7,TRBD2,TGTGCCAGCAGCTTGGGGGCGGGAGGGGCCTACGAGCAGTACTTC,CASSLGAGGAYEQYF
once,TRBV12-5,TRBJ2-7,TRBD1,TGTGCTAGTGGTTCCTACCCAGGGACAGCTACCTACGAGCAGTACTTC,CASGSYPGTATYEQYF
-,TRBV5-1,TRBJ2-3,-,TGCGCCAGCAGCTTGGGACCCGCTAGCACAGATACGCAGTATTTT,CASSLGPASTDTQYF
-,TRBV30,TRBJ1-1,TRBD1,TGTGCCTGGAGCGGACAGGGGGCTTCAGGAGCTTTCTTT,CAWSGQGASGAFF
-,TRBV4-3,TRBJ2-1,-,TGCGCCAGCAGCCAAGAAGGAGCGGAGCCATACAATGAGCAGTTCTTC,CASSQEGAEPYNEQFF
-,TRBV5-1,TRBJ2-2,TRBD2,TGCGCCAGCAGCGTTGGGCTAGCGGGAGCCTACCGCCGCACCGGGGAGCTGTTTTTT,CASSVGLAGAYRRTGELFF
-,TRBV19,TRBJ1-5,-,TGTGCCAGTAGTCCAGGGGACCGAACTTTTGTGAATCAGCCCCAGCATTTT,CASSPGDRTFVNQPQHF
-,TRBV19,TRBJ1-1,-,TGTGCCAGTATTCCGGACAGTCTTAACACTGAAGCTTTCTTT,CASIPDSLNTEAFF
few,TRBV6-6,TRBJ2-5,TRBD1,TGTGCCAGCAGTTATAGGGGGCCCCCAGAGACCCAGTACTTC,CASSYRGPPETQYF
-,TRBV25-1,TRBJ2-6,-,TGTGCCACCTCAGGGGCTGGGGCCAACGTCCTGACTTTC,CATSGAGANVLTF
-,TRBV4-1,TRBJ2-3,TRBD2,TGCGCCAGCAGCCAAACTCGGGAGGTAGATACGCAGTATTTT,CASSQTREVDTQYF
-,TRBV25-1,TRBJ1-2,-,TGTGCCAGCAGTGAATTTGGGACAACAATTCGCGGGGGCTACACCTTC,CASSEFGTTIRGGYTF
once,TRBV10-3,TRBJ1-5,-,TGTGCCATCAGGGAGGGACTCCTTGGGAATCAGCCCCAGCATTTT,CAIREGLLGNQPQHF
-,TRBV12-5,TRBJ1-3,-,TGTGCTAGTGGTTCTGGGATCGTCAAAGGAAACACCATATATTTT,CASGSGIVKGNTIYF
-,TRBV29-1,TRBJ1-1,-,TGCAGCGTTGATAGGACGGGGAACACTGAAGCTTTCTTT,CSVDRTGNTEAFF
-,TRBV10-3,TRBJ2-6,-,TGTGCCATCAGGGCTTTCAACTCTGGGGCCAACGTCCTGACTTTC,CAIRAFNSGANVLTF
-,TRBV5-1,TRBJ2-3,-,TGCGCCAGCAGCTTGGCGGGGGCATGGGATACGCAGTATTTT,CASSLAGAWDTQYF
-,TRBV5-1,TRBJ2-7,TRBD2,TGCGCCAGCAGCCCGACTAGCGGGAGATTCTACGAGCAGTACTTC,CASSPTSGRFYEQYF
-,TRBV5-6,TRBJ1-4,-,TGTGCCAGCAGCTTGTTCGACCGAGGTGACGAAAAACTGTTTTTT,CASSLFDRGDEKLFF
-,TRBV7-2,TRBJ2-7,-,TGTGCCAGCAGCTTGGCCGGGATCTACGAGCAGTACTTC,CASSLAGIYEQYF
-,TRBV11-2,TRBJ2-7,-,TGTGCCAGCAGCTTAACCTCCTACGAGCAGTACTTC,CASSLTSYEQYF
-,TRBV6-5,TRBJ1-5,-,TGTGCCAGCAAGCAGGGTAGGACTCAGCCCCAGCATTTT,CASKQGRTQPQHF
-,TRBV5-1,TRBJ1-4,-,TGCGCCAGCAGCTTGGGTCCGGCTAATGAAAAACTGTTTTTT,CASSLGPANEKLFF
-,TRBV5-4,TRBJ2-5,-,TGTGCCAGCAGCTTGGCCCAGGAGACCCAGTACTTC,CASSLAQETQYF
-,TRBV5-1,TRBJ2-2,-,TGCGCCAGCACAAGGGGGGCCATGGTCGGGGAGCTGTTTTTT,CASTRGAMVGELFF
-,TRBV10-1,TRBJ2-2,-,TGCGCCAGCAGTGAGTCGAATGGGGCGAACACCGGGGAGCTGTTTTTT,CASSESNGANTGELFF
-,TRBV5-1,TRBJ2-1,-,TGCGCCAGCAGCTTGGCCATCAATGAGCAGTTCTTC,CASSLAINEQFF
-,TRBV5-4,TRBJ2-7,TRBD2,TGTGCCAGCAGCTCCGCCCGGGAGGGCCCATACGAGCAGTACTTC,CASSSAREGPYEQYF
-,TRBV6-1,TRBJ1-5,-,TGTGCCAGCAGTGAAGCGGCGCAGGGGCTCCAGCATTTT,CASSEAAQGLQHF
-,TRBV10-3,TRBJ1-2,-,TGTGCCATCAGGGACGGAGCTAACTATGGCTACACCTTC,CAIRDGANYGYTF
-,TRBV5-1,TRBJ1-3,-,TGCGCCAGCAGCTTGGGGGCAGGGGCTAGAAACACCATATATTTT,CASSLGAGARNTIYF
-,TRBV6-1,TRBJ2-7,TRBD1,TGTGCCAGCAGGCCCGGGACAGGGAACTCCTACGAGCAGTACTTC,CASRPGTGNSYEQYF
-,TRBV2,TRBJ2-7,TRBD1,TGTGCCAGCCAGACCAGGACAGGGGGCAGCTACGAGCAGTACTTC,CASQTRTGGSYEQYF
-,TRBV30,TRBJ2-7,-,TGTGCCTGGAGTGGACATACAGATTCCTACGAGCAGTACTTC,CAWSGHTDSYEQYF
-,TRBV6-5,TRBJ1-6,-,TGTGCCAGCAGTTACGGGCAGGCGTATAATTCACCCCTCCACTTT,CASSYGQAYNSPLHF
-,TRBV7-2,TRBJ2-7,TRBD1,TGTGCCAGCAGCTTAGGGGTGACAGGGGGCTCGAAGCAGTACTTC,CASSLGVTGGSKQYF
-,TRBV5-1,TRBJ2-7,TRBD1,TGCGCCAGCAGCCCAGGACAGGGCGGGTTGCACGAGCAGTACTTC,CASSPGQGGLHEQYF
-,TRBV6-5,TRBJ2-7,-,TGTGCCAGCAGCCGCGGACAGTCCCCCTACGAGCAGTACTTC,CASSRGQSPYEQYF
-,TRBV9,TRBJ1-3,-,TGTGCCAGCAGCGTAGCTGACAGTTCGCCCTCTGGAAACACCATATATTTT,CASSVADSSPSGNTIYF
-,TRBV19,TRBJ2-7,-,TGTGCCAGTAGTATCGAGCACTCCTACGAGCAGTACTTC,CASSIEHSYEQYF
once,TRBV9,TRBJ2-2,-,TGTGCCAGCAGCGCCTCGGACAGACTTACCGGGGAGCTGTTTTTT,CASSASDRLTGELFF
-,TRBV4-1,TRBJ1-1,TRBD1,TGCGCCAGCAGCCAGCCCCGGACAGGAGGATCTGAAGCTTTCTTT,CASSQPRTGGSEAFF
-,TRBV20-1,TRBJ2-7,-,TGCAGTGCCAAGGCCTTCTACGAGCAGTACTTC,CSAKAFYEQYF
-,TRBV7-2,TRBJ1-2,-,TGTGCCAGCAGCGCCACTAGGGATCTAGGTGGCTACACCTTC,CASSATRDLGGYTF
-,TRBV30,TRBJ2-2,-,TGTGCCTGGAGCGGACAAAAACAGGGAAACACCGGGGAGCTGTTTTTT,CAWSGQKQGNTGELFF
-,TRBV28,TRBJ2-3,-,TGTGCCAGCAGTTTAGGACAAGGAGGGCCGGGGGCGCAGTATTTT,CASSLGQGGPGAQYF
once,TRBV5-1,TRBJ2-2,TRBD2,TGCGCCAGCAGCTTGGCTAGCGGGAGAATTGTTACCGGGGAGCTGTTTTTT,CASSLASGRIVTGELFF
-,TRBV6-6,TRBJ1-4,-,TGTGCCAGCAGTTGGACGGAGGGAGAAAAACTGTTTTTT,CASSWTEGEKLFF
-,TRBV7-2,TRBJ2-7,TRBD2,TGTGCCAGCAGCTGGGACTCCGGGACTAGCTCCTACGAGCAGTACTTC,CASSWDSGTSSYEQYF
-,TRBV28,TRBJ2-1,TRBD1,TGTGCCAGCAGTTTTAGGAGAGGGGGCTACTACAATGAGCAGTTCTTC,CASSFRRGGYYNEQFF
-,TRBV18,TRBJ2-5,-,TGTGCCAGCTCACCACCGAGTCAGCAAGAGACCCAGTACTTC,CASSPPSQQETQYF